This T cell receptor beta chain was captured in a study of cytomegalovirus exposure and HLA in healthy donors. Study-wide findings and caveats: Being productive about 87% or about 30% of the time was typical of most TCR beta V segments in an earlier analysis.

V was trimmed by 5 bases and J by 0 bases, leaving 17 bases between them. Germline-derived CDR1 and CDR2 are LNHDA and SQIVND (reference sequence). This CDR3 region has 18 residues. In regard to this clone: Its antigen is not known.

Researchers ran the PCR with 60 Vbeta and 13 Jbeta primers. Measured with immunoSEQ multiplex PCR; TCRdb has only the in-frame clones, and not every one. Its listing shows approximately 110,000 clones. This sequence was found in a man in his forties in good health and CMV-seronegative. The V and J genes are TRBV19 and TRBJ2-6; D is possibly TRBD1 (6 bases). The sample taken for sequencing was PBMCs. CDR3 residues: CASSPRGRASSGANVLTF. In DNA form, the CDR3 reads TGTGCCAGTAGTCCAAGGGGGAGAGCAAGCTCTGGGGCCAACGTCCTGACTTTC.